A single sample gave rise to the 31 T cell receptor beta chains below, sequenced in a study of radiation and T cells in renal cell carcinoma. Noted time point: baseline pretreatment blood. Treatment: 15 Gy SBRT to primary tumor, nephrectomy 4 weeks later. The method was immunoSEQ multiplex PCR; TCRdb's version includes in-frame clones alone and lacks a portion of them. The sample holds 20,000 to 25,000 clones, 80% seen once. Sequenced material: blood, taken from a patient whose treatment included radiotherapy and nephrectomy. All receptors come from a man aged 55 to 70 with renal cell carcinoma.

The chain couples TRBV7-8 to TRBJ2-2; D gene ambiguous. From germline, CDR1 is SGHVS and CDR2 FQNEAQ. This CDR3 region has 17 residues. Trimming took off 1 base at V and 4 bases at J, with 16 bases between the two ends. CDR3 coding DNA: TGTGCCAGCAGCTTAGTTTACCCCCGCTCTTCCACCGGGGAGCTGTTTTTT. This codes for CASSLVYPRSSTGELFF.

V is TRBV10-3 and J is TRBJ2-3, with unresolved D. CDR3 size: 15 residues. V was trimmed by 3 bases and J by 3 bases, leaving 13 bases between them. Germline CDR1 ENHRY, CDR2 SYGVKD. CDR3 nucleotides: TGTGCCATCAGTGATCCGGGTATCTCTACAGATACGCAGTATTTT. This translates into CAISDPGISTDTQYF.

The rearrangement uses TRBV5-1 and TRBJ1-4, with a possible D match to TRBD1 (6 bases). CDR1 SGHRS and CDR2 YFSETQ come from the germline V gene. This CDR3 spans 14 amino acids. Trimming stripped 3 bases from V and 8 bases from J, with 14 bases between. The CDR3 loop reads CASSSRGGGEKLFF. CDR3 DNA sequence: TGCGCCAGCAGCTCCCGAGGGGGAGGCGAAAAACTGTTTTTT.

The chain combines TRBV5-1 with TRBJ2-2, with D hard to call. Germline values: CDR1 SGHRS, CDR2 YFSETQ. CDR3 length equals 14 residues. Trimming took 2 bases from V and 7 from J, leaving 12 bases between them. CDR3 region: CASSFTPEVGELFF. The CDR3 region has the DNA TGCGCCAGCAGCTTTACCCCCGAGGTCGGGGAGCTGTTTTTT. Filled out from reference TRBV5-1 and TRBJ2-2, the complete variable domain reads KAGVTQTPRYLIKTRGQQVTLSCSPISGHRSVSWYQQTPGQGLQFLFEYFSETQRNKGNFPGRFSGRQFSNSRSEMNVSTLELGDSALYLCASSFTPEVGELFFGEGSRLTVL.

This clone has just one count. This chain joins TRBV27 and TRBJ2-1; 9 nucleotides align to TRBD2. The V segment lost 5 bases and the J segment 5 bases; nucleotides outside the gene matches: 19. Germline assignment: CDR1 MNHEY and CDR2 SMNVEV (reference sequence). This CDR3 is built from 19 residues. CDR3 protein: CASSAVRLAGPESNNEQFF. CDR3 DNA sequence: TGTGCCAGCAGTGCGGTTAGGCTAGCGGGACCGGAAAGTAACAATGAGCAGTTCTTC.

The chain joins TRBV6-5 to TRBJ2-3; D gene unclear. The germline V gene has CDR1 MNHEY and CDR2 SVGAGI. Deletions cut 6 bases from V and 0 bases from J, with 10 bases between. The CDR3 is 14 residues long. DNA of the CDR3: TGTGCCAGCAGGGGCCCTAGAAGCACAGATACGCAGTATTTT. This translates into CASRGPRSTDTQYF.

This sequence joins TRBV5-8 and TRBJ2-7; TRBD1 agrees at 9 bases. V was clipped by 6 bases and J by 0 bases; unmatched bases: 7. Germline values: CDR1 SGHTS, CDR2 YDEGEE. The CDR3 loop spans 15 amino acids. CDR3 nucleotides: TGTGCCAGCACCCTACAGGGGGCACTCTCCTACGAGCAGTACTTC. Translating it yields CASTLQGALSYEQYF.

The genes are TRBV19 and TRBJ2-7; possibly TRBD2 for D (6 bases). This CDR3 is 15 amino acids long. Germline CDR1 reads LNHDA; CDR2 reads SQIVND (reference sequence). V lost 6 bases and J lost 0, with 15 bases in between. CDR3 sequence: CASRGGGLGSYEQYF. CDR3 bases: TGTGCCAGTAGGGGAGGCGGACTGGGCTCCTACGAGCAGTACTTC.

The genes are TRBV9 and TRBJ1-4, with a possible D match to TRBD1 (6 bases). Germline lookup yields CDR1 SGDLS and CDR2 YYNGEE. The CDR3 spans 17 residues. V was cut by 4 bases and J by 1 base, with 17 bases left in between. DNA of the CDR3: TGTGCCAGCAGCCCCCGAGGGGGGCAGGGAACTAATGAAAAACTGTTTTTT. Translation: CASSPRGGQGTNEKLFF.

CDR3 nucleotides: TGTGCCAGCAGTTCTAGCGGGCCAAACTCCTACGAGCAGTACTTC. It encodes CASSSSGPNSYEQYF. The rearrangement links TRBV6-5 to TRBJ2-5; 8 bases are a match to TRBD2. Matching the DNA end better, TRBJ2-7 makes the J call doubtful. Germline assignment: CDR1 MNHEY and CDR2 SVGAGI. The CDR3 covers 15 residues.

The chain has TRBV19 and TRBJ2-5; 8 nucleotides agree with TRBD1. The CDR3 loop spans 14 amino acids. The J segment lost 5 bases and the V segment lost 3 bases, leaving 5 bases of the junction unmatched. Germline V lookup: CDR1 LNHDA, CDR2 SQIVND (reference sequence). The CDR3 bases are TGTGCCAGTAGTATCGGACAGGGCCCGGAGACCCAGTACTTC. Its protein product is CASSIGQGPETQYF.

The chain combines TRBV2 with TRBJ1-2; D is undetermined. CDR1 SNHLY and CDR2 FYNNEI come from the germline V gene. This CDR3 contains 12 residues. Trimming took off 2 bases at V and 5 bases at J, with 6 bases between the two ends. CDR3 coding DNA: TGTGCCAGCAGTGAAAGTGTATATGGCTACACCTTC. Its protein product is CASSESVYGYTF.

The chain has TRBV2 and TRBJ2-7, with D perhaps matching TRBD1 or TRBD2 (5 bases each). Germline V gives CDR1 SNHLY, CDR2 FYNNEI. The CDR3 spans 11 residues. With 1 base removed from V and 12 bases from J, the gap between germline ends came to 10 bases. CDR3 sequence reads: CASSEVWGSYF. In DNA form, the CDR3 reads TGTGCCAGCAGTGAAGTTTGGGGGTCGTACTTC.

This rearrangement joins TRBV5-1 to TRBJ2-7; 9 nucleotides agree with TRBD2. The J segment lost 3 bases and the V segment lost 3 bases, leaving 13 bases of the junction unmatched. From germline, CDR1 is SGHRS and CDR2 YFSETQ. The CDR3 has 17 residues. CDR3 residues: CASSYSGTSYSGYEQYF. In DNA, the CDR3 is TGCGCCAGCAGCTATTCCGGGACTAGCTATTCAGGCTACGAGCAGTACTTC.

The genes are TRBV6-5 and TRBJ2-3; D is perhaps TRBD2 (5 bases). There are 13 residues in the CDR3. Germline values: CDR1 MNHEY, CDR2 SVGAGI. V was pared by 6 bases and J by 3 bases, with 10 bases between. CDR3 DNA: TGTGCCAGCAGACATAGGAGGACAGATACGCAGTATTTT. Amino acids: CASRHRRTDTQYF.

The chain joins TRBV5-1 to TRBJ2-1; a weak D match, TRBD2 (5 bases). Trimming removed 5 bases at V and 0 bases at J, with 12 bases between. The CDR3 has 15 amino acids. CDR1 and CDR2 (germline): SGHRS, YFSETQ. CDR3 bases: TGCGCCAGCAGGTTCAGAGGGCTCTCCTACAATGAGCAGTTCTTC. Its protein is CASRFRGLSYNEQFF.

The chain couples TRBV5-8 to TRBJ1-5; 10 nucleotides align to TRBD1. Germline V gene sequence: CDR1 SGHTS, CDR2 YDEGEE. V trimming: 4 bases; J trimming: 7 bases; junction bases outside the gene matches: 11. The CDR3 has 16 residues. The CDR3 protein is CASSTRDRGRGQPQHF. CDR3 nucleotides: TGTGCCAGCAGCACCCGGGACAGGGGCCGGGGGCAGCCCCAGCATTTT.

This chain uses TRBV2 with TRBJ2-7; D unclear. The CDR3 is 13 residues long. The ends were cut back, 8 bases at V and 2 bases at J, with 13 bases in the middle. Looked up from germline, CDR1 is SNHLY and CDR2 is FYNNEI. The CDR3 region is CASDDGPTYEQYF. CDR3 nucleotides: TGTGCCAGCGACGACGGACCGACCTACGAGCAGTACTTC.

The genes are TRBV9 and TRBJ2-5, with 7 bases lining up with TRBD1. CDR3 size: 15 residues. The J segment lost 5 bases and the V segment lost 0 bases, leaving 7 bases of the junction unmatched. CDR1 is SGDLS, CDR2 YYNGEE, per germline. CDR3 region: CASSVEQGLVETQYF. The CDR3 DNA follows: TGTGCCAGCAGCGTAGAACAGGGGTTGGTGGAGACCCAGTACTTC.

This clone was picked up a small number of times. The V and J genes are TRBV19 and TRBJ1-1; 8 bases are shared with TRBD1. In germline, CDR1 is LNHDA, CDR2 SQIVND (reference sequence). The CDR3 is made up of 14 amino acids. V was pared by 3 bases and J by 5 bases, with 5 bases of the junction left unmatched. In DNA form, the CDR3 reads TGTGCCAGTAGTATTCAGGGGGCGATGACTGAAGCTTTCTTT. It codes for CASSIQGAMTEAFF.

The chain is built from TRBV9 and TRBJ2-2, with TRBD2 identical over 8 bases. Germline V gene sequence: CDR1 SGDLS, CDR2 YYNGEE. The CDR3 loop spans 15 amino acids. J gave up 2 bases and V 4 bases, and 4 bases lay outside the gene matches. The DNA of the CDR3 is TGTGCCAGCAGCCCGGGGGGGATTAACACCGGGGAGCTGTTTTTT. Amino acids: CASSPGGINTGELFF. The full variable domain, its missing parts supplied by reference TRBV9 and TRBJ2-2, is DSGVTQTPKHLITATGQRVTLRCSPRSGDLSVYWYQQSLDQGLQFLIQYYNGEERAKGNILERFSAQQFPDLHSELNLSSLELGDSALYFCASSPGGINTGELFFGEGSRLTVL.

The chain has TRBV9 and TRBJ2-5; D is ambiguous. Germline V gene data show CDR1 as SGDLS and CDR2 as YYNGEE. The CDR3 covers 15 residues. Trimming pared 0 bases from V and 1 base from J, leaving 10 bases between. CDR3 residues: CASSVGGFVQETQYF. Here the CDR3 DNA reads TGTGCCAGCAGCGTAGGGGGTTTTGTCCAAGAGACCCAGTACTTC.

The chain employs TRBV5-1 and TRBJ2-7, with 7 bases matching TRBD2. The germline CDR1 and CDR2 sequences are SGHRS and YFSETQ. The CDR3 has 14 residues. J lost 4 bases, V lost 6 bases, and 10 bases had no gene match. The CDR3 bases are TGCGCCAGCACCCCGGAGGGAGGGCCTTACGAGCAGTACTTC. Translation: CASTPEGGPYEQYF.

This clone is termed large (0.1 to 1%). V gene TRBV4-2 combines with J gene TRBJ1-4; no clear D. Trimming pared 0 bases from V and 0 bases from J, leaving 5 bases between. The CDR3 loop spans 15 amino acids. The V gene's germline CDR1 is LGHNA and CDR2 YNFKEQ. CDR3 DNA sequence: TGTGCCAGCAGCCAAGATAGGGCAACTAATGAAAAACTGTTTTTT. This encodes CASSQDRATNEKLFF.

By share, this clone ranks as medium-sized. J is TRBJ2-1 and V is TRBV6-5; D not resolved. CDR1 and CDR2 from the germline V gene are MNHEY and SVGAGI. Trimming shortened V by 2 bases and J by 7 bases, and 9 bases separated the two germline ends. The CDR3 has 13 amino acids. The CDR3 DNA sequence: TGTGCCAGCAGTTACGTTACAGCTAATGAGCAGTTCTTC. Translating gives CASSYVTANEQFF.

The J gene is TRBJ2-3, the V gene TRBV4-3; D unresolved. CDR3 length: 15 residues. CDR1 and CDR2 from the germline V gene are LGHNA and YSLEER. V lost 0 bases to trimming and J lost 1 base, with 8 bases between them. This chain's CDR3 is CASSQEGAGTDTQYF. The CDR3 DNA reads as TGCGCCAGCAGCCAAGAAGGAGCCGGCACAGATACGCAGTATTTT.

This rearrangement joins TRBV7-8 to TRBJ2-2, with TRBD2 matching 11 bases. The germline gives CDR1 SGHVS, CDR2 FQNEAQ. The CDR3 has 16 residues. Germline trimming cut 5 bases from V and 2 bases from J; bases unmatched to any gene: 4. This CDR3 reads CASSLLAGVNTGELFF. The DNA of the CDR3 is TGTGCCAGCAGCCTACTAGCGGGAGTCAACACCGGGGAGCTGTTTTTT.

This clone was recorded once. The chain has TRBV30 and TRBJ1-2; weak D call: TRBD1 (5 bases). The germline V gene has CDR1 GTSNPN and CDR2 SVGIG (reference sequence). V was pared by 4 bases and J by 4 bases, with 16 bases between. The CDR3 totals 14 residues. CDR3 in amino acids: CAWIRPVGGYGYTF. Written as DNA, the CDR3 is TGTGCCTGGATCCGCCCGGTCGGGGGCTATGGCTACACCTTC.

This sequence joins TRBV10-1 and TRBJ2-1; D is possibly TRBD1 (7 bases). There are 15 residues in the CDR3. The ends were cut back, 2 bases at V and 5 bases at J, with 13 bases in the middle. The germline V gene encodes CDR1 WNHNN and CDR2 SYGVQD (reference sequence). For the CDR3, the DNA is TGCGCCAGCAGTGAGGGAGGGGGCTTAGACAATGAGCAGTTCTTC. Its translation: CASSEGGGLDNEQFF.

The gene calls are TRBV4-1 and TRBJ2-7; D gene unclear. CDR1 is MGHRA, CDR2 YSYEKL, per germline. Trimming removed 0 bases from V and 5 bases from J, with 14 bases in between. This CDR3 has 15 amino acids. The CDR3 here is CASSQDPGRPDEQYF. The DNA for the CDR3 is TGCGCCAGCAGCCAAGATCCCGGACGGCCCGACGAGCAGTACTTC.

The chain uses TRBV19 and TRBJ2-7, with 9 bases that match TRBD1. The J segment lost 7 bases and the V segment lost 7 bases, leaving 14 bases of the junction unmatched. The germline CDR1 and CDR2 sequences are LNHDA and SQIVND (reference sequence). There are 15 residues in the CDR3. CDR3 region: CASTIDGTGRGEQYF. CDR3 DNA sequence: TGTGCCAGTACCATAGATGGGACAGGGCGTGGGGAGCAGTACTTC.